The 20 T cell receptor beta chains below come from one sample, sequenced in a study of chemoradiotherapy in HPV16-positive cancers. Assay used: immunoSEQ multiplex PCR; TCRdb lists only in-frame clones, some missing. The sample shows 9,500 to 15,000 clones, 90% of them seen only once. The biological material was taken from a patient who underwent chemoradiotherapy. The receptors stem from a human donor with HPV-associated anogenital cancer.

The chain employs TRBV7-9 and TRBJ2-2; 10 positions match TRBD1. The CDR3 consists of 16 residues. The germline gives CDR1 SEHNR, CDR2 FQNEAQ (reference sequence). The V segment lost 6 bases and the J segment 4 bases; nucleotides outside the gene matches: 8. Here the CDR3 DNA reads TGTGCCAGCAGGGAGTCCGGGACAGGGGTCACCGGGGAGCTGTTTTTT. The encoded protein is CASRESGTGVTGELFF.

V gene TRBV19 combines with J gene TRBJ1-4; D might be TRBD1 (6 bases). Per germline, CDR1 LNHDA and CDR2 SQIVND (reference sequence). The CDR3 spans 13 residues. The germline V and J ends were trimmed by 4 bases and 7 bases, with 10 bases remaining between them. The CDR3 loop is CASSRGGGEKLFF. In nucleotides, the CDR3 is TGTGCCAGTAGTAGAGGGGGTGGTGAAAAACTGTTTTTT.

The J gene is TRBJ1-1, the V gene TRBV7-3; 9 positions match TRBD1. Germline values: CDR1 SGHTA, CDR2 FQGTGA. The CDR3 covers 15 residues. V was clipped by 4 bases and J by 4 bases; unmatched bases: 7. CDR3 sequence (DNA): TGTGCCAGCAGCTCTACAGGGGGCCCGGGCACTGAAGCTTTCTTT. It encodes CASSSTGGPGTEAFF.

This chain connects TRBV5-4 to TRBJ2-1; 13 bases match TRBD2. V trimming: 5 bases; J trimming: 9 bases; junction bases outside the gene matches: 11. Germline CDR1 and CDR2: SGHNT and YYREEE (reference sequence). The CDR3 covers 16 residues. The chain's CDR3 is CASSPSGTSGKVEQFF. Here the CDR3 DNA reads TGTGCCAGCAGTCCATCCGGGACTAGCGGGAAGGTTGAGCAGTTCTTC.

The rearrangement uses TRBV27 and TRBJ2-7; D might be TRBD1 (5 bases). The CDR3 length is 16 residues. The germline CDR1 and CDR2 sequences are MNHEY and SMNVEV (reference sequence). Between the trimmed V and J ends, which lost 0 bases and 0 bases, there was a span of 12 bases. The DNA for the CDR3 is TGTGCCAGCAGTTTATCAGGGGCCCTTGGCTCCTACGAGCAGTACTTC. It specifies CASSLSGALGSYEQYF.

The chain carries TRBV9 and TRBJ1-5; 9 bases are a match to TRBD1. Germline loops: CDR1 SGDLS, CDR2 YYNGEE. The V gene end was trimmed by 3 bases and the J gene end by 4 bases; junction bases not matched to a gene: 5. This CDR3 has 15 residues. CDR3 nucleotides: TGTGCCAGCAGCGGAGGACAGGGGCGAAATCAGCCCCAGCATTTT. This codes for CASSGGQGRNQPQHF.

The V and J genes are TRBV2 and TRBJ2-1; 10 bases are a match to TRBD2. V shed 7 bases and J 5 bases; nucleotides not matched to a gene: 8. The CDR3 consists of 15 residues. Germline V gene sequence: CDR1 SNHLY, CDR2 FYNNEI. The CDR3 nucleotides read TGTGCCAGCAACGTAGCGGGGGGACTAAACAATGAGCAGTTCTTC. This gives the protein CASNVAGGLNNEQFF.

V and J are TRBV12-5 and TRBJ2-1; 7 nucleotides align to TRBD2. Germline-derived CDR1 and CDR2 are LGHNT and FRNRAP. This CDR3 contains 14 residues. J lost 0 bases, V lost 8 bases, and 4 bases had no gene match. As DNA, the CDR3 is TGTGCTAGTCGAGGCGGGAGCTCCTACAATGAGCAGTTCTTC. Translating gives CASRGGSSYNEQFF.

CDR3 DNA sequence: TGTGCCAGCACCGAAGACGGTCTAGCGCCTACCGGGGAGCTGTTTTTT. Its translation: CASTEDGLAPTGELFF. The chain links TRBV9 to TRBJ2-2; a weak D match, TRBD2 (6 bases). The CDR3 runs to 16 residues. Looked up from germline, CDR1 is SGDLS and CDR2 is YYNGEE. Trimming shortened V by 6 bases and J by 5 bases, and 20 bases separated the two germline ends.

The rearrangement links TRBV9 to TRBJ1-4; D unresolved. Trimming took off 4 bases at V and 5 bases at J, with 15 bases between the two ends. Germline V CDR1 and CDR2: SGDLS, YYNGEE. The CDR3 length is 15 residues. CDR3 in amino acids: CASSPGMGWNEKLFF. For the CDR3, the DNA is TGTGCCAGCAGCCCGGGGATGGGATGGAATGAAAAACTGTTTTTT.

This chain connects TRBV11-2 to TRBJ2-1, with D perhaps matching TRBD1 or TRBD2 (5 bases each). The CDR3 covers 13 residues. Germline V gene sequence: CDR1 SGHAT, CDR2 FQNNGV. The V gene lost 6 bases and the J gene lost 10 bases, with 16 bases spanning the gap. The CDR3: CASRGTGLWEQFF. As DNA, the CDR3 is TGTGCCAGCAGGGGGACGGGTCTGTGGGAGCAGTTCTTC. The full variable domain, with the rest looked up from reference TRBV11-2 and TRBJ2-1, is EAGVAQSPRYKIIEKRQSVAFWCNPISGHATLYWYQQILGQGPKLLIQFQNNGVVDDSQLPKDRFSAERLKGVDSTLKIQPAKLEDSAVYLCASRGTGLWEQFFGPGTRLTVL.

The rearrangement joins TRBV9 to TRBJ2-1; 10 nucleotides agree with TRBD2. The CDR3 loop spans 14 amino acids. Germline values: CDR1 SGDLS, CDR2 YYNGEE. After removal of 1 base from V and 9 bases from J, the junction contained 4 bases not matched to a gene. In nucleotides, the CDR3 is TGTGCCAGCAGCGTACCGGGACTAGCGAGTGAGCAGTTCTTC. As protein: CASSVPGLASEQFF.

This clone was seen just once. V is TRBV7-9 and J is TRBJ2-5, with 7 positions matching TRBD1. Germline V CDR1 and CDR2: SEHNR, FQNEAQ (reference sequence). This CDR3 contains 16 residues. Trimming removed 1 base from V and 2 bases from J; junction bases left unmatched: 7. As DNA, the CDR3 is TGTGCCAGCAGCTTAGGACAGGGCGCTGTACAAGAGACCCAGTACTTC. Encoded protein: CASSLGQGAVQETQYF. Full variable domain (missing parts from reference TRBV7-9 and TRBJ2-5): DTGVSQNPRHKITKRGQNVTFRCDPISEHNRLYWYRQTLGQGPEFLTYFQNEAQLEKSRLLSDRFSAERPKGSFSTLEIQRTEQGDSAMYLCASSLGQGAVQETQYFGPGTRLLVL.

This clone was observed a single time. The rearrangement joins TRBV5-1 to TRBJ2-1; D unresolved. CDR1 and CDR2 (germline): SGHRS, YFSETQ. CDR3 length: 15 amino acids. The V and J ends lost 2 bases and 0 bases respectively, with 9 bases between them. CDR3 DNA sequence: TGCGCCAGCAGCTTAGCGTCGAGCTCCTACAATGAGCAGTTCTTC. Translation gives CASSLASSSYNEQFF.

The V call is TRBV5-6, the J call TRBJ1-5; the D is unclear. The CDR3 length is 12 residues. CDR1 and CDR2 (germline): SGHDT, YYEEEE. V gave up 0 bases and J gave up 3 bases, with 1 base separating them. This CDR3 reads CASSLDNQPQHF. The CDR3 DNA is TGTGCCAGCAGCTTGGACAATCAGCCCCAGCATTTT. The variable domain in full, completed from reference TRBV5-6 and TRBJ1-5, reads DAGVTQSPTHLIKTRGQQVTLRCSPKSGHDTVSWYQQALGQGPQFIFQYYEEEERQRGNFPDRFSGHQFPNYSSELNVNALLLGDSALYLCASSLDNQPQHFGDGTRLSIL.

By sample share, this clone is medium-sized (0.01 to 0.1%). The CDR3 DNA follows: TGTGCCAGCAGCTTGCGGGGACAGTCTGGAAACACCATATATTTT. Translated: CASSLRGQSGNTIYF. This chain connects TRBV5-5 to TRBJ1-3, with 7 bases that match TRBD1. Germline V lookup: CDR1 SGHKS, CDR2 YYEKEE (reference sequence). J was trimmed by 1 base and V by 1 base; bases with no gene match: 2. This CDR3 is 15 amino acids long.

This chain connects TRBV6-5 to TRBJ1-2, with unresolved D. This CDR3 is 11 amino acids long. V lost 8 bases to trimming and J lost 7 bases, with 11 bases between them. The V gene's germline CDR1 is MNHEY and CDR2 SVGAGI. Written as DNA, the CDR3 is TGTGCCAGCTTCTCATTTGGTGGCTACACCTTC. Translation gives CASFSFGGYTF.

The chain recombines TRBV19 with TRBJ1-2; 9 bases map to TRBD1. The junction had 14 bases not matched to a gene; V was cut back by 6 bases and J by 6 bases. Germline values: CDR1 LNHDA, CDR2 SQIVND (reference sequence). This CDR3 comprises 16 residues. The DNA of the CDR3 is TGTGCCAGTAGAACCCTCGGGGGACAGGGCGCCCATGGCTACACCTTC. Translating gives CASRTLGGQGAHGYTF. Full variable domain (remainder filled in from reference TRBV19 and TRBJ1-2): DGGITQSPKYLFRKEGQNVTLSCEQNLNHDAMYWYRQDPGQGLRLIYYSQIVNDFQKGDIAEGYSVSREKKESFPLTVTSAQKNPTAFYLCASRTLGGQGAHGYTFGSGTRLTVV.

The chain is built from TRBV29-1 and TRBJ1-2, with a tentative D call TRBD1 (5 bases). The CDR3 runs 15 residues. Germline V gene lookup returns CDR1 SQVTM and CDR2 ANQGSEA. Deletions cut 5 bases from V and 4 bases from J, with 20 bases between. DNA of the CDR3: TGCAGCGTTCAGACCGAGGGGATGGTGTCCTATGGCTACACCTTC. Translating it yields CSVQTEGMVSYGYTF.

This sequence joins TRBV7-8 and TRBJ2-1; a possible D gene is TRBD2 (6 bases). Trimming shortened V by 5 bases and J by 3 bases, and 8 bases separated the two germline ends. This CDR3 is built from 13 residues. Germline values: CDR1 SGHVS, CDR2 FQNEAQ. The CDR3 DNA follows: TGTGCCAGCAGCCCGACTAGCTACAATGAGCAGTTCTTC. This gives the protein CASSPTSYNEQFF.